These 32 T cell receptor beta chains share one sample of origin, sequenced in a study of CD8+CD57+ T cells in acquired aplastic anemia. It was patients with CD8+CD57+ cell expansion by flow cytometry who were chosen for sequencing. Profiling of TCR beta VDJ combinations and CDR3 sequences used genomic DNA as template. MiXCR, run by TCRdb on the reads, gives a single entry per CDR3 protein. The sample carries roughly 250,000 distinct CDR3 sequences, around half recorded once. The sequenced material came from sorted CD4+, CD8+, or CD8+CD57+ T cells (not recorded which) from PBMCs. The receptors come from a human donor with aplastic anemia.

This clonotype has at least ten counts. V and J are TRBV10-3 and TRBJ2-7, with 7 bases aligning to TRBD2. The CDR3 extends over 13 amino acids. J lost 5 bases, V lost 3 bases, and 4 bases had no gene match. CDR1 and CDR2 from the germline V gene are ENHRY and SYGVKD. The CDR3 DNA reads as TGTGCCATCAGTGATAATCGGGGGGACGAGCAGTACTTC. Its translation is CAISDNRGDEQYF.

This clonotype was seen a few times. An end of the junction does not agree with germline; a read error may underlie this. CDR3 residues: CASRSQGGTSIF. The CDR3 DNA reads as TGTGCCAGCAGGTCCCAGGGAGGGACTAGCATCTTC. The chain is built from TRBV6-1 and TRBJ2-7; 9 bases align to TRBD2. CDR3 length equals 12 residues. CDR1 is MNHNS, CDR2 SASEGT, per germline.

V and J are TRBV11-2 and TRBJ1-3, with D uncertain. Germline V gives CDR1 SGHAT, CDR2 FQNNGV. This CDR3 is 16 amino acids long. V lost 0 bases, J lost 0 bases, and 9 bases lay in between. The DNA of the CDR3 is TGTGCCAGCAGCTTAGAGGAGGCCGGCTCTGGAAACACCATATATTTT. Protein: CASSLEEAGSGNTIYF.

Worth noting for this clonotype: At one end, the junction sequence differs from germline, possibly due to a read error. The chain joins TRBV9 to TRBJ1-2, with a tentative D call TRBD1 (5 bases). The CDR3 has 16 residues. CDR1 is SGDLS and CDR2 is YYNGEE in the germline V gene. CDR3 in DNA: TGCGCCAGCAGCGTCTCGACTCAAGACGGGACCTATGGCTACACCTTC. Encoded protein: CASSVSTQDGTYGYTF.

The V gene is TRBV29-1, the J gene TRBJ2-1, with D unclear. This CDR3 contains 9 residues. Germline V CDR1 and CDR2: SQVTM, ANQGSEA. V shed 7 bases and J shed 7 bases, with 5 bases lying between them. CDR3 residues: CSGDNEQFF. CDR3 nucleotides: TGCAGCGGGGATAATGAGCAGTTCTTC.

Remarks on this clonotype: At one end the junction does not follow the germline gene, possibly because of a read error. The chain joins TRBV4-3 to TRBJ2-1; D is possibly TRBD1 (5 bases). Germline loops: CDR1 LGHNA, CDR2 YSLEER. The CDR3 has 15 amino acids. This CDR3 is CASSQRGGVYSEQFF. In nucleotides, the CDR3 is TGCGCCAGCAGCCAAAGGGGCGGAGTTTACAGTGAGCAGTTCTTC.

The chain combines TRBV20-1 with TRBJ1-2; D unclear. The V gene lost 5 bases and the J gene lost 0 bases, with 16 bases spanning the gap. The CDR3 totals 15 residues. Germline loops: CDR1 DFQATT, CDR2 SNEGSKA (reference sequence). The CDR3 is CSAPPVLVANYGYTF. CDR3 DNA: TGCAGTGCTCCCCCTGTACTGGTAGCTAACTATGGCTACACCTTC.

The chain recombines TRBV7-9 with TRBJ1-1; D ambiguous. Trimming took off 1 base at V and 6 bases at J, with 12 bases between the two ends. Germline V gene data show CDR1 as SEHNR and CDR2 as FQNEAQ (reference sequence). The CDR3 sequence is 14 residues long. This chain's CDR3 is CASSLEVASAEAFF. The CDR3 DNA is TGTGCCAGCAGCTTAGAGGTTGCAAGCGCTGAAGCTTTCTTT.

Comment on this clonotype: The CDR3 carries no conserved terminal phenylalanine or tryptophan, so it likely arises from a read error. CDR3 residues: CATHHRDRNQPQHL. CDR3 nucleotides: TGTGCCACTCACCACCGGGACAGAAATCAGCCCCAGCATCTT. The chain couples TRBV28 to TRBJ1-5, with 7 bases that match TRBD1. CDR1 MDHEN and CDR2 SYDVKM come from the germline V gene. After removal of 10 bases from V and 4 bases from J, the junction contained 10 bases not matched to a gene. The CDR3 runs to 14 residues.

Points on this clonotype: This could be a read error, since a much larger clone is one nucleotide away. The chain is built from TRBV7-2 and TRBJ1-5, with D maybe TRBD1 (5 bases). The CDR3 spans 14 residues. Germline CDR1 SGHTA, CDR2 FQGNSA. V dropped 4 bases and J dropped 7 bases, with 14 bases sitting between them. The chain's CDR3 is CASSSRLRGQPQHF. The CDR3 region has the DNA TGTGCCAGCAGCTCCCGCCTTCGGGGGCAGCCCCAGCATTTT.

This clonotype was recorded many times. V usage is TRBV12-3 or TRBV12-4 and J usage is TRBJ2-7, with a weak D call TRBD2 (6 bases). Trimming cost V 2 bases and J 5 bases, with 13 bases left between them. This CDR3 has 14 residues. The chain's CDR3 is CASSLRFSGDEQYF. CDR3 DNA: TGTGCCAGCAGTTTACGGTTTTCGGGGGACGAGCAGTACTTC.

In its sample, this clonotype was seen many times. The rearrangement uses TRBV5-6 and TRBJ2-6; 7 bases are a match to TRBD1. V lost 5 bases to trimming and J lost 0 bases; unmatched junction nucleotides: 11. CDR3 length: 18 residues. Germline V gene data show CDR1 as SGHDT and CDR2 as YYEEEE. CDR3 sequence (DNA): TGTGCCAGCAGTCTAGGAACAGGGGCGTACTCTGGGGCCAACGTCCTGACTTTC. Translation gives CASSLGTGAYSGANVLTF.

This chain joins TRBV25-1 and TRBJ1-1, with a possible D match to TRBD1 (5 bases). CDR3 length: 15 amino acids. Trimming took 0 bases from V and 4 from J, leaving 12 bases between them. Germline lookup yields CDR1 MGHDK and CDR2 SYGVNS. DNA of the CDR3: TGTGCCAGCAGTGAATATTCGGGGGGTCTCACTGAAGCTTTCTTT. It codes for CASSEYSGGLTEAFF.

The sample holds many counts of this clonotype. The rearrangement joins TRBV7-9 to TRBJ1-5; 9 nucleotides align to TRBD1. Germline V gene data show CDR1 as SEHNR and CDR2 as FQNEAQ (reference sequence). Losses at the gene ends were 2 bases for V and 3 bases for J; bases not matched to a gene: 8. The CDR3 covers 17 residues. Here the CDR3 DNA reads TGTGCCAGCAGCTTAAGCCCGGGACAGGGTACCAATCAGCCCCAGCATTTT. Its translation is CASSLSPGQGTNQPQHF.

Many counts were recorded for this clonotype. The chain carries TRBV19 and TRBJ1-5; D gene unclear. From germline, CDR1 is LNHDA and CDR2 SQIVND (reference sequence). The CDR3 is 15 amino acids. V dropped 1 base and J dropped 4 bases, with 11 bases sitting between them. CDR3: CASSIALGINQPQHF. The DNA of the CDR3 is TGTGCCAGTAGTATAGCGTTGGGTATTAATCAGCCCCAGCATTTT.

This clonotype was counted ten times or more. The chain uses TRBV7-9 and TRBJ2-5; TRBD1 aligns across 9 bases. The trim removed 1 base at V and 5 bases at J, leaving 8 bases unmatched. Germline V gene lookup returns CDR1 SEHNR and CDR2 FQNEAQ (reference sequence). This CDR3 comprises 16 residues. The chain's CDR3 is CASSLDVNRGQETQYF. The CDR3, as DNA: TGTGCCAGCAGCTTAGATGTCAACAGGGGGCAGGAGACCCAGTACTTC.

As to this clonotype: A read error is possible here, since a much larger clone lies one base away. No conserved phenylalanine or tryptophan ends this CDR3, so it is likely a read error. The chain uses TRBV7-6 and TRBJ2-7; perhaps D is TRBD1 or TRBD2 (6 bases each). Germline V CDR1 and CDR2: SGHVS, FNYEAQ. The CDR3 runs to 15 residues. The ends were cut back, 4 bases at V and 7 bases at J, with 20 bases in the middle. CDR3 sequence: CASSSELGRGGEQYS. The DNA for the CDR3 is TGTGCCAGCAGCTCTGAACTCGGCAGGGGAGGAGAGCAGTACTCC.

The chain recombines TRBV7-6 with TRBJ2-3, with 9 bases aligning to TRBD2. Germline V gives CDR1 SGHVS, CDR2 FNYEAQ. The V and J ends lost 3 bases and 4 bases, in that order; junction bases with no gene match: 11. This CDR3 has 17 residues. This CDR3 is CASSFRMGGGAADTQYF. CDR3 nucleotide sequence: TGTGCCAGCAGCTTTCGTATGGGCGGGGGGGCCGCAGATACGCAGTATTTT.

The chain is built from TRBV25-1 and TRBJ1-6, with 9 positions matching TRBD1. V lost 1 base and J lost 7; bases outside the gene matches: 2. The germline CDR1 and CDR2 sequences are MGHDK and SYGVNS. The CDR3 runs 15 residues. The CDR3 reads CASSELGTGNSPLHF. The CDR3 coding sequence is TGTGCCAGCAGTGAATTGGGGACAGGGAATTCACCCCTCCACTTT.

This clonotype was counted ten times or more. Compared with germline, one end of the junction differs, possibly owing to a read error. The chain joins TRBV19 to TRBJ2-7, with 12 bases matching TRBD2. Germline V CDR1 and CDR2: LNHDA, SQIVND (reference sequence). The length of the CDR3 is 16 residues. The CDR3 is CASSIPAGTSGYVQYF. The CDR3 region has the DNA TGTGCCAGTAGTATCCCCGCCGGGACTAGCGGGTACGTGCAGTACTTC.

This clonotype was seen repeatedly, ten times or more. The CDR3 nucleotides are TGTGCCATCAGTGAGTCTATCGAAAGGGCGATAGGAGAGACCCAGTACTTC. Its translation is CAISESIERAIGETQYF. The chain employs TRBV10-3 and TRBJ2-5; D is unresolved. CDR3 size: 17 residues. Germline V CDR1 and CDR2: ENHRY, SYGVKD. V was shortened by 0 bases and J by 4 bases, with 18 bases between the two germline ends.

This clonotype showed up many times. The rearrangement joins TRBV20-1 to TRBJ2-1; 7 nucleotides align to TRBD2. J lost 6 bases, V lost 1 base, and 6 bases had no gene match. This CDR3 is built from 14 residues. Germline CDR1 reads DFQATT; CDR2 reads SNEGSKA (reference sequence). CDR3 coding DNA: TGCAGTGCTAGAGTTGGGGGAGGGCCCAATGAGCAGTTCTTC. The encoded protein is CSARVGGGPNEQFF.

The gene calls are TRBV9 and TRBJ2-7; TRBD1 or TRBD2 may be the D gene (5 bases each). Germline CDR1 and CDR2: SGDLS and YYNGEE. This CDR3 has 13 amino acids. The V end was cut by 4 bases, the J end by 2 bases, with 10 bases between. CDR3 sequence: CASSPGPAYEQYF. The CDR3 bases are TGTGCCAGCAGCCCGGGGCCGGCCTACGAGCAGTACTTC.

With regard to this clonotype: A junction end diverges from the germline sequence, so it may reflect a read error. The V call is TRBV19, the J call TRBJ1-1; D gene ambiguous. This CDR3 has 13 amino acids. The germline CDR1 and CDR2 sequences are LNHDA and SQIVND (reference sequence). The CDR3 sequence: CASSMRLKTEAFF. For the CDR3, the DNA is TGTGCCAGTAGTATGCGGCTGAAGACTGAAGCTTTCTTT. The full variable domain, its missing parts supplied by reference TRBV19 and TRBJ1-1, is DGGITQSPKYLFRKEGQNVTLSCEQNLNHDAMYWYRQDPGQGLRLIYYSQIVNDFQKGDIAEGYSVSREKKESFPLTVTSAQKNPTAFYLCASSMRLKTEAFFGQGTRLTVV.

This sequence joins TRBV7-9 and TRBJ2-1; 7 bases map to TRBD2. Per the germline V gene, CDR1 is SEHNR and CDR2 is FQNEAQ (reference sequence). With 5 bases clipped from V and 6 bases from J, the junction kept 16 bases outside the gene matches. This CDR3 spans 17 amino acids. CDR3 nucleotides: TGTGCCAGCAGCCCCACCCATCCCTGGGGGGAGGGCAATGAGCAGTTCTTC. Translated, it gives CASSPTHPWGEGNEQFF.

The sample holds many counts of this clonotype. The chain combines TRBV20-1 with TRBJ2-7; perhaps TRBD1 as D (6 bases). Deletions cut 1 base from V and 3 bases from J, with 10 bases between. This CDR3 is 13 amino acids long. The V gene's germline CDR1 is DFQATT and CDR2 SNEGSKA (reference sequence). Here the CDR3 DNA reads TGCAGTGCTAGAGGTGGGGACAACTACGAGCAGTACTTC. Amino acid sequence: CSARGGDNYEQYF.

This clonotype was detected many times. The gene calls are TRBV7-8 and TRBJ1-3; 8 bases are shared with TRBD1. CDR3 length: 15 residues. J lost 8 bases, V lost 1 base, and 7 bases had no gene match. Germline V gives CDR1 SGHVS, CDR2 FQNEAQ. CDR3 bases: TGTGCCAGCAGCTTAGAGAGGACAGGGATCTACACCATATATTTT. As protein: CASSLERTGIYTIYF.

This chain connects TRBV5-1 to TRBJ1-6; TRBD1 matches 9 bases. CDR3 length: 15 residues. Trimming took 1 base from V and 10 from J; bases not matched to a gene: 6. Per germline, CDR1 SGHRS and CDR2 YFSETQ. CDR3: CASSLTGGTSSPLHF. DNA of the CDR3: TGCGCCAGCAGCTTGACAGGGGGCACTTCATCACCCCTCCACTTT.

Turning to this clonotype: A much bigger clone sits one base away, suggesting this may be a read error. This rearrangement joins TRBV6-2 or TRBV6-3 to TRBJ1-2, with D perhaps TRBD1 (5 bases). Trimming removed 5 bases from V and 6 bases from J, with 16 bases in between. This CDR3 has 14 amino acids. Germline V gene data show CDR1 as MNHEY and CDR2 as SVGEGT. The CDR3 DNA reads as TGTGCCAGCAGTATGACAGCGCTGGACAATGGCTACACCTTC. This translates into CASSMTALDNGYTF.

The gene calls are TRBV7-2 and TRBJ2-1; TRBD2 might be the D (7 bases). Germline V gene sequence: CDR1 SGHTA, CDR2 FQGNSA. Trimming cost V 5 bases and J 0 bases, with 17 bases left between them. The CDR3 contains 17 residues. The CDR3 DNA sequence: TGTGCCAGCAGCCCAGCGGGGACAACGGGCTCCTACAATGAGCAGTTCTTC. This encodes CASSPAGTTGSYNEQFF.

CDR3 coding DNA: TGTGCCAGCAAAACCGGGACAGGGTATGAAAAACTGTTTTTT. It codes for CASKTGTGYEKLFF. This chain connects TRBV2 to TRBJ1-4; 9 bases are a match to TRBD1. Trimming removed 7 bases from V and 6 bases from J; junction bases left unmatched: 6. Germline V gives CDR1 SNHLY, CDR2 FYNNEI. The CDR3 loop spans 14 amino acids.

The CDR3 DNA sequence: TGCAGCGATGGGACTAGCGTCTCCTACGAGCAGTACTTC. Its translation is CSDGTSVSYEQYF. The chain joins TRBV29-1 to TRBJ2-7; 10 bases agree with TRBD2. Germline CDR1 and CDR2: SQVTM and ANQGSEA. This CDR3 is built from 13 residues. With V trimmed by 7 bases and J by 0 bases, 3 bases remained unmatched.